These 28 T cell receptor beta chains originate from one sample sequenced in a study of cytomegalovirus exposure and HLA in healthy donors. The PCR employed 60 Vbeta primers together with 13 Jbeta primers. The protocol was immunoSEQ multiplex PCR, while the TCRdb copy is restricted to in-frame clones and leaves out a portion. The table shows some 90,000 clones, with about 80% occurring only once. The source material was PBMCs. These receptor sequences come from a man aged 25 to 40 in good health and CMV-seropositive.

This clone was counted only a few times. In nucleotides, the CDR3 is TGCAGCGTTCGCAGGTTGGGCACCGGGGAGCTGTTTTTT. It encodes CSVRRLGTGELFF. The V call is TRBV29-1, the J call TRBJ2-2, with D unresolved. Germline loops: CDR1 SQVTM, CDR2 ANQGSEA. Trimming stripped 5 bases from V and 4 bases from J, with 11 bases between. This CDR3 is built from 13 residues.

The J gene is TRBJ1-6, the V gene TRBV27; D may be TRBD1 (6 bases). CDR1 is MNHEY and CDR2 is SMNVEV in the germline V gene (reference sequence). The CDR3 loop spans 15 amino acids. V lost 5 bases and J lost 0, with 8 bases in between. CDR3 sequence: CASSRGSSYNSPLHF. The CDR3 DNA reads TGTGCCAGCAGTAGGGGGAGCTCCTATAATTCACCCCTCCACTTT.

The sample holds a few counts of this clone. The chain recombines TRBV9 with TRBJ2-7; the D gene is possibly TRBD1 (6 bases). Germline V gives CDR1 SGDLS, CDR2 YYNGEE. V shed 7 bases and J shed 2 bases, with 13 bases lying between them. This CDR3 spans 13 amino acids. The DNA of the CDR3 is TGTGCCAGCCCGACAGGACCCCCCTACGAGCAGTACTTC. Protein product: CASPTGPPYEQYF.

This clone was observed once. The rearrangement uses TRBV4-1 and TRBJ2-1; no clear D gene. The CDR3 has 13 residues. The germline V gene has CDR1 MGHRA and CDR2 YSYEKL. Trimming stripped 2 bases from V and 12 bases from J, with 14 bases between. CDR3 DNA sequence: TGCGCCAGCAGCCAATCCCAAGCCGTCGGGCAGTTCTTC. Amino acids: CASSQSQAVGQFF.

V usage is TRBV7-3 and J usage is TRBJ2-2; 10 bases line up with TRBD2. Germline trimming cut 5 bases from V and 7 bases from J; bases unmatched to any gene: 7. CDR3 size: 15 residues. Germline V lookup: CDR1 SGHTA, CDR2 FQGTGA. DNA of the CDR3: TGTGCCAGCAGCAACAGCGGGGGGGCCCTCGGGGAGCTGTTTTTT. It yields the protein CASSNSGGALGELFF.

The genes are TRBV28 and TRBJ1-1; 9 nucleotides line up with TRBD1. Per germline, CDR1 MDHEN and CDR2 SYDVKM. V was clipped by 6 bases and J by 6 bases; unmatched bases: 11. The CDR3 extends over 15 amino acids. The CDR3 reads CASSHPGQGLSEAFF. CDR3 DNA: TGTGCCAGCAGCCATCCGGGACAGGGATTGTCTGAAGCTTTCTTT.

V usage is TRBV29-1 and J usage is TRBJ2-6; the D gene is possibly TRBD1 (6 bases). CDR1 is SQVTM and CDR2 is ANQGSEA in the germline V gene. V was clipped by 4 bases and J by 4 bases, with 8 bases between them. CDR3 length: 13 amino acids. The CDR3, as DNA: TGCAGCGTTGCAGGGGACGGGGCCAACGTCCTGACTTTC. Residues: CSVAGDGANVLTF. Together with reference TRBV29-1 and TRBJ2-6, the CDR3 gives the full variable domain: SAVISQKPSRDICQRGTSLTIQCQVDSQVTMMFWYRQQPGQSLTLIATANQGSEATYESGFVIDKFPISRPNLTFSTLTVSNMSPEDSSIYLCSVAGDGANVLTFGAGSRLTVL.

This clone came up a few times. This rearrangement joins TRBV4-3 to TRBJ2-1, with 10 positions matching TRBD1. The CDR3 has 15 residues. Trimming removed 4 bases from V and 6 bases from J; junction bases left unmatched: 6. The germline gives CDR1 LGHNA, CDR2 YSLEER. CDR3 DNA sequence: TGCGCCAGCAGCCGGGCGGGACAGGGGCTCAATGAGCAGTTCTTC. This encodes CASSRAGQGLNEQFF.

Here the CDR3 DNA reads TGTGCCGGAGAGAGCGGGAGAAAGACAGATACGCAGTATTTT. Translation: CAGESGRKTDTQYF. V and J are TRBV7-2 and TRBJ2-3; TRBD2 matches 8 bases. Per germline, CDR1 SGHTA and CDR2 FQGNSA. Trimming at V came to 11 bases and at J to 3 bases, leaving 10 bases not matched to a gene. CDR3 length: 14 amino acids. The entire variable domain, with the rest obtained from reference TRBV7-2 and TRBJ2-3, is as follows: GAGVSQSPSNKVTEKGKDVELRCDPISGHTALYWYRQSLGQGLEFLIYFQGNSAPDKSGLPSDRFSAERTGGSVSTLTIQRTQQEDSAVYLCAGESGRKTDTQYFGPGTRLTVL.

The chain employs TRBV5-4 and TRBJ2-7; 14 bases line up with TRBD2. There are 18 residues in the CDR3. V lost 4 bases and J lost 5; bases outside the gene matches: 14. Germline lookup yields CDR1 SGHNT and CDR2 YYREEE (reference sequence). CDR3 in amino acids: CASSAWPGTSGRGNEQYF. CDR3 nucleotide sequence: TGTGCCAGCAGCGCCTGGCCGGGGACTAGCGGGAGAGGTAACGAGCAGTACTTC.

The chain joins TRBV7-8 to TRBJ1-2; 7 bases line up with TRBD1. V was clipped by 1 base and J by 6 bases; unmatched bases: 5. Per the germline V gene, CDR1 is SGHVS and CDR2 is FQNEAQ. This CDR3 has 14 amino acids. The CDR3 DNA sequence: TGTGCCAGCAGCTTAGAAAGACAGGGCGATGGCTACACCTTC. This gives the protein CASSLERQGDGYTF.

The rearrangement uses TRBV4-2 and TRBJ2-3; TRBD2 matches at 10 bases. Per the germline V gene, CDR1 is LGHNA and CDR2 is YNFKEQ. CDR3 size: 20 residues. V shed 0 bases, J shed 5 bases, and the junction held 17 bases outside the gene matches. The DNA for the CDR3 is TGTGCCAGCAGCCAAGAGGCTAGCGGGGGTAACGGGGGGTCGAGAGATACGCAGTATTTT. It specifies CASSQEASGGNGGSRDTQYF.

V is TRBV28 and J is TRBJ1-5; 7 bases map to TRBD1. This CDR3 spans 13 amino acids. CDR1 is MDHEN, CDR2 SYDVKM, per germline. CDR3 sequence: CAIRGTGNQPQHF. The CDR3 nucleotides are TGTGCAATCAGGGGGACAGGCAATCAGCCCCAGCATTTT.

The V gene is TRBV7-5, the J gene TRBJ1-3; the table assigns TRBD1, which was not confirmed against the DNA. TRBV7-5 counts as a pseudogene. The CDR3 length is 18 residues. The CDR3 DNA sequence: TGTGCCAGAAGCTTATTTAATGGCTTCTTAAGCTCTGGAAACACCATATATTTT. Translating it yields CARSLFNGFLSSGNTIYF.

This clone has a handful of counts. The gene calls are TRBV7-2 and TRBJ1-2; 9 bases line up with TRBD1. Trimming took 1 base from V and 6 from J; bases not matched to a gene: 9. The germline gives CDR1 SGHTA, CDR2 FQGNSA. CDR3 size: 16 residues. The CDR3 sequence: CASSLGRKGTGHGYTF. DNA of the CDR3: TGTGCCAGCAGCTTAGGTCGTAAGGGGACAGGGCATGGCTACACCTTC.

V gene TRBV6-1 combines with J gene TRBJ2-7; TRBD2 matches 10 bases. This CDR3 has 16 residues. CDR1 is MNHNS and CDR2 is SASEGT in the germline V gene. V shed 4 bases, J shed 2 bases, and the junction held 8 bases outside the gene matches. The CDR3 DNA reads as TGTGCCAGCAGTGCCCCGAGCGGGGGGGTCCCCTACGAGCAGTACGTC. It is translated as CASSAPSGGVPYEQYV.

This clone occurred a few times. The chain employs TRBV4-3 and TRBJ2-2; TRBD2 is a possible D gene (7 bases). The CDR3 is 18 residues long. V lost 5 bases, J lost 0 bases, and 19 bases lay in between. Germline CDR1 reads LGHNA; CDR2 reads YSLEER. CDR3 in DNA: TGCGCCAGCAGCGCACGATGGGGGGGCGGGACGAACACCGGGGAGCTGTTTTTT. Translated: CASSARWGGGTNTGELFF.

The CDR3 spells CASSSGGKGTGELFF. CDR3 nucleotide sequence: TGTGCCAGCAGCTCTGGGGGGAAGGGTACCGGGGAGCTGTTTTTT. J is TRBJ2-2 and V is TRBV5-6; possible D gene TRBD2, 6 bases. Germline-derived CDR1 and CDR2 are SGHDT and YYEEEE. Trimming pared 3 bases from V and 5 bases from J, leaving 14 bases between. The length of the CDR3 is 15 residues. The whole variable domain, remainder taken from reference TRBV5-6 and TRBJ2-2, is DAGVTQSPTHLIKTRGQQVTLRCSPKSGHDTVSWYQQALGQGPQFIFQYYEEEERQRGNFPDRFSGHQFPNYSSELNVNALLLGDSALYLCASSSGGKGTGELFFGEGSRLTVL.

The chain couples TRBV15 to TRBJ1-5; 9 bases agree with TRBD1. Trimming at V came to 5 bases and at J to 2 bases, leaving 4 bases not matched to a gene. There are 15 residues in the CDR3. Germline CDR1 LNHNV, CDR2 YYDKDF (reference sequence). This chain's CDR3 is CATSEDRGGNQPQHF. Here the CDR3 DNA reads TGTGCCACCAGCGAGGACAGGGGTGGCAATCAGCCCCAGCATTTT.

The chain uses TRBV9 and TRBJ2-2; 10 bases are shared with TRBD2. CDR1 SGDLS and CDR2 YYNGEE come from the germline V gene. The CDR3 extends over 16 amino acids. V was pared by 4 bases and J by 1 base, with 4 bases of the junction left unmatched. The DNA for the CDR3 is TGTGCCAGCAGCCGTAGCGGGGGGATGAACACCGGGGAGCTGTTTTTT. It codes for CASSRSGGMNTGELFF.

V usage is TRBV29-1 and J usage is TRBJ2-1, with 9 nucleotides matching TRBD2. Germline V lookup: CDR1 SQVTM, CDR2 ANQGSEA. V was clipped by 3 bases and J by 9 bases; unmatched bases: 9. This CDR3 has 14 residues. The CDR3 spells CSVEFTSGPREQFF. The CDR3 DNA is TGCAGCGTTGAGTTTACTAGCGGGCCTCGTGAGCAGTTCTTC.

This chain connects TRBV5-1 to TRBJ2-2; 9 bases line up with TRBD2. Germline V gene lookup returns CDR1 SGHRS and CDR2 YFSETQ. J was trimmed by 3 bases and V by 4 bases; bases with no gene match: 4. This CDR3 is 15 amino acids long. The CDR3, as DNA: TGCGCCAGCAGCGCCCGGACTAGCGACACCGGGGAGCTGTTTTTT. Amino acids: CASSARTSDTGELFF.

With regard to this clone: Other DNA sequences in this specimen translate into the identical CDR3. This chain uses TRBV7-8 with TRBJ1-5; no definite D call. The CDR3 has 15 residues. Looked up from germline, CDR1 is SGHVS and CDR2 is FQNEAQ. V shed 1 base and J shed 3 bases, with 10 bases lying between them. The CDR3 bases are TGTGCCAGCAGCTTAGTTCCGGGGAACAATCAGCCCCAGCATTTT. Its translation is CASSLVPGNNQPQHF.

The rearrangement joins TRBV28 to TRBJ2-7; the D gene is possibly TRBD2 (6 bases). This CDR3 region has 15 residues. Trimming stripped 7 bases from V and 0 bases from J, with 16 bases between. Germline V gene sequence: CDR1 MDHEN, CDR2 SYDVKM. CDR3 region: CASTGGELNSYEQYF. The CDR3 bases are TGTGCCAGCACCGGGGGAGAACTCAACTCCTACGAGCAGTACTTC.

This clone was counted between two and nine times. The J gene is TRBJ2-7, the V gene TRBV6-1; 7 bases match TRBD2. Germline assignment: CDR1 MNHNS and CDR2 SASEGT. CDR3 size: 13 residues. Unmatched junction bases numbered 13, after V lost 11 bases and J lost 6 bases. The CDR3 region is CAGRAGVDGEQYF. In DNA, the CDR3 is TGTGCCGGAAGGGCGGGAGTTGATGGCGAGCAGTACTTC.

This clone showed up just a few times. V usage is TRBV5-5 and J usage is TRBJ2-1; D is undetermined. The CDR3 sequence is 14 residues long. Trimming shortened V by 3 bases and J by 4 bases, and 11 bases separated the two germline ends. CDR1 SGHKS and CDR2 YYEKEE come from the germline V gene (reference sequence). The CDR3 bases are TGTGCCAGCAGCTCGGCGGCTTCTTACAATGAGCAGTTCTTC. This encodes CASSSAASYNEQFF.

The V and J genes are TRBV19 and TRBJ1-2; tentatively, D is TRBD1 (6 bases). From germline, CDR1 is LNHDA and CDR2 SQIVND (reference sequence). V shed 7 bases and J shed 7 bases, with 16 bases lying between them. This CDR3 has 13 amino acids. Here the CDR3 reads CASITRGFAGYTF. CDR3 nucleotides: TGTGCCAGTATCACCAGGGGATTCGCTGGCTACACCTTC.

On this clone: Within the sample, other DNA sequences also encode this same CDR3. The rearrangement joins TRBV5-1 to TRBJ2-5; TRBD1 aligns across 7 bases. This CDR3 region has 13 residues. J lost 5 bases, V lost 4 bases, and 5 bases had no gene match. Germline values: CDR1 SGHRS, CDR2 YFSETQ. The CDR3 DNA is TGCGCCAGCAGCGTCGACAGGGTGGAGACCCAGTACTTC. It is translated as CASSVDRVETQYF.